Listed below are T cell receptor beta chains from one sample, sequenced in a study of cytomegalovirus exposure and HLA in healthy donors. Method: immunoSEQ multiplex PCR; TCRdb's copy keeps in-frame clones and lacks some. The sample records 110,000 to 150,000 clones, around 9.7% being singletons. The sequenced sample was PBMCs. The receptors here all came from a man between 45 and 60 years old in good health and CMV-seronegative. Each CDR3 is given with its conserved first and last residue. The D gene is left open where the match is weak. The size entry is marked missing in some rows and otherwise reads once, few, many or a size class.

d_gene	abundance	v_gene	j_gene	CDR3nt	CDR3aa
NA	few	TRBV7-6	TRBJ2-7	TGTGCCAGCAGCAAAAGTGCTTCGGGCGAGCAGTACTTC	CASSKSASGEQYF
TRBD2	once	TRBV29-1	TRBJ2-5	TGCAGCACGCGGGACGGCGGGGGGGAGACCCAGTACTTC	CSTRDGGGETQYF
NA	NA	TRBV7-6	TRBJ2-7	TGTGCCAGCAGCTTAGGGGCAGGGTTCGGGGAGCAGTACTTC	CASSLGAGFGEQYF
NA	NA	TRBV21-1	TRBJ1-2	TGTGCCAGCAGCAAACCTGTAGAGGGCCACTATGGCTACACCTTC	CASSKPVEGHYGYTF
NA	NA	TRBV5-1	TRBJ2-5	TGCGCCAGCAGCTTCCTACAGGGCTTCCAAGAGACCCAGTACTTC	CASSFLQGFQETQYF
NA	NA	TRBV30	TRBJ1-3	TGTGCCTGGAGTTCTGGCAGGGTGAACACCATATATTTT	CAWSSGRVNTIYF
NA	NA	TRBV7-6	TRBJ1-3	TGTGCCAGCAGCCTATCTACAGGGAAAGGCTCTGGAAACACCATATATTTT	CASSLSTGKGSGNTIYF
TRBD1	NA	TRBV28	TRBJ2-1	TGTGCCAGCAGTTTATACGGGACAGGGACCTACAATGAGCAGTTCTTC	CASSLYGTGTYNEQFF
NA	NA	TRBV5-4	TRBJ1-1	NA	CASSFGAGNTEALF
NA	few	TRBV9	TRBJ1-4	TGTGCCAGCAGCGAACCGGGGTCTAATGAAAAACTGTTTTTT	CASSEPGSNEKLFF
NA	NA	TRBV5-4	TRBJ1-4	TGTGCCAGCAGCCGACGGGAAACCAATGAAAAACTGTTTTTT	CASSRRETNEKLFF
NA	few	TRBV4-1	TRBJ2-7	TGCGCCAGCAGTCAGGACAGTGGCGAGCAGTACTTC	CASSQDSGEQYF
NA	NA	TRBV7-2	TRBJ1-2	TGTGCCAGCAGCTTACGAACAGACTACCCTACCTTC	CASSLRTDYPTF
NA	few	TRBV5-1	TRBJ2-7	TGCGCCAGCAGCATAGGAGGGACTTCCTACGAGCAGTACTTC	CASSIGGTSYEQYF
TRBD1	NA	TRBV4-1	TRBJ1-5	TGCGCCAGCAGCCAAGACCCGACAGGGCTTAGGCAGCCCCAGCATTTT	CASSQDPTGLRQPQHF
NA	few	TRBV7-8	TRBJ1-1	TGTGCCAGCAGCTTAGCGGAGGTGAACACTGAAGCTTTCTTT	CASSLAEVNTEAFF
TRBD2	NA	TRBV28	TRBJ2-1	TGTGCCAGCAGTTTATCGGGACTAGCGGGAGTTAATGAGCAGTTCTTC	CASSLSGLAGVNEQFF
TRBD1	NA	TRBV5-1	TRBJ2-3	TGCGCCAGCAGCCCCGGGACAGGGATCCTAGATACGCAGTATTTT	CASSPGTGILDTQYF
NA	few	TRBV5-1	TRBJ1-2	TGCGCCAGCAGCTTGCTACAGGGTTATGGCTACACCTTC	CASSLLQGYGYTF
TRBD1	few	TRBV6-5	TRBJ1-2	TGTGCCAGCAGCCCGGACAGGGGGCCGCGTGGTGGCTACACCTTC	CASSPDRGPRGGYTF
TRBD2	few	TRBV5-6	TRBJ2-7	TGTGCCAGCAGCCCGACTAGCGGGTACGAGCAGTACTTC	CASSPTSGYEQYF
NA	NA	TRBV4-1	TRBJ1-2	TGCGCCAGCAGCCAAGAAGTAGGGGCTGGTGGCTACACCTTC	CASSQEVGAGGYTF
NA	NA	TRBV7-7	TRBJ2-5	TGTGCTAGCACCTTGGCGGGGCCGGGGACCCAGTACTTC	CASTLAGPGTQYF
NA	NA	TRBV6-6	TRBJ1-5	TGTGCCAGCAAATACGATTCGGGCAATCAGCCCCAGCATTTT	CASKYDSGNQPQHF
TRBD1	few	TRBV29-1	TRBJ1-2	TGCAGCGTTGAGAGCCGGGACAGGGATGCCTATGGCTACACCTTC	CSVESRDRDAYGYTF
TRBD2	NA	TRBV11-2	TRBJ2-7	TGTGCCAGCAGCTTAGATCTAGCGGTAAGGCAGGTCTACGAGCAGTACTTC	CASSLDLAVRQVYEQYF
NA	NA	TRBV5-4	TRBJ2-6	TGTGCCAGCAGCTCCGTCGGGGCCAACGTCCTGACTTTC	CASSSVGANVLTF
NA	NA	TRBV7-9	TRBJ2-1	TGTGCCAGCAGCGCCCGGCGAGCGAGTGGTAAGGATGAGCAGTTCTTC	CASSARRASGKDEQFF
NA	NA	TRBV2	TRBJ2-5	TGTGCCACCAAGCTCTTGGGAGTGGAGACCCAGTACTTC	CATKLLGVETQYF
NA	NA	TRBV6-6	TRBJ2-3	TGTGCCAGCAGTTTCGTGGCCCCTTCCACAGATACGCAGTATTTT	CASSFVAPSTDTQYF
TRBD1	few	TRBV6-5	TRBJ2-1	TGTGCCAGCAGTAAGGGACAGGGGACCTACAATGAGCAGTTCTTC	CASSKGQGTYNEQFF
TRBD2	NA	TRBV6-1	TRBJ2-1	TGTGCCAGCACGCGGCTAGCGGGAGGGGAGCAGTTCTTC	CASTRLAGGEQFF
NA	NA	TRBV5-6	TRBJ1-6	TGTGCCAGCAGCTCGGGGGGACGGGCGCACAACAATTCACCCCTCCACTTT	CASSSGGRAHNNSPLHF
NA	few	TRBV19	TRBJ2-6	TGTGCCAGTAGTATAGATGAGGGTACTGGGGCCAACGTCCTGACTTTC	CASSIDEGTGANVLTF
TRBD1	few	TRBV11-3	TRBJ1-1	TGTGCCAGCAGCCCCGGGACAGAGATCACTGAAGCTTTCTTT	CASSPGTEITEAFF
TRBD1	few	TRBV28	TRBJ1-2	TGTGCCAGCAGTAACCAGGGGGGCCCTAACTATGGCTACACCTTC	CASSNQGGPNYGYTF
TRBD1	NA	TRBV18	TRBJ2-5	TGTGCCAGCTCAAACCAGGGGGAGGAGACCCAGTACTTC	CASSNQGEETQYF
NA	NA	TRBV5-4	TRBJ1-5	TGTGCCAGCAGCTTAGCGGGTAATAGCAATCAGCCCCAGCATTTT	CASSLAGNSNQPQHF
TRBD2	few	TRBV18	TRBJ2-4	TGTGCCAGCTCACCCTCGGGACTAGCGGGAGCCAAAAACATTCAGTACTTC	CASSPSGLAGAKNIQYF
NA	NA	TRBV5-1	TRBJ2-2	TGCGCCAGCAGCTCCACAGGGCGGAACACCGGGGAGCTGTTTTTT	CASSSTGRNTGELFF
TRBD1	few	TRBV29-1	TRBJ2-7	TGCAGCGTTGAGGCCGGGACAGGGTCCTACGAGCAGTACTTC	CSVEAGTGSYEQYF
NA	few	TRBV18	TRBJ2-5	TGTGCCAGCTCACCACAGAGCCAAGAGACCCAGTACTTC	CASSPQSQETQYF
NA	few	TRBV19	TRBJ1-5	TGTGCCAGTAGCACCCTGAACGTGGGGCATAGCAATCAGCCCCAGCATTTT	CASSTLNVGHSNQPQHF
TRBD1	NA	TRBV2	TRBJ1-2	TGTGCCAGCAGCTTTACAGGGGAGTACTATGGCTACACCTTC	CASSFTGEYYGYTF
NA	few	TRBV5-5	TRBJ1-4	TGTGCCAGCAGCTTGGAAGCCCGGAGGGCTGAAAAACTGTTTTTT	CASSLEARRAEKLFF
TRBD2	NA	TRBV5-1	TRBJ2-7	TGCGCCAGCAGCTGGGAGACTAGCGGGAGCTACGGGCAGTACTTC	CASSWETSGSYGQYF
TRBD1	few	TRBV9	TRBJ2-7	TGTGCCAGCAGCGCCATGGACAGGGGCTCCTCCTACGAGCAGTACTTC	CASSAMDRGSSYEQYF
TRBD2	NA	TRBV19	TRBJ2-3	TGTGCCAGTAGTCCCTCCCGAACAGCGGGGCCCCGAGATACGCAGTATTTT	CASSPSRTAGPRDTQYF
TRBD1	NA	TRBV7-9	TRBJ1-1	TGTGCCGGCAGCTTACCCCCAGGGACAGGTGGGAAAGCTTTCTTT	CAGSLPPGTGGKAFF
TRBD1	NA	TRBV5-4	TRBJ2-5	TGTGCCAGCACCCACCTTGGGACAGGGGGCTTCCAAGAGACCCAGTACTTC	CASTHLGTGGFQETQYF
TRBD1	NA	TRBV19	TRBJ1-2	TGTGCCAGTAGCACGGTTCAGGGGGGCTATGGCTACACCTTC	CASSTVQGGYGYTF
NA	few	TRBV19	TRBJ1-1	TGTGCCAGTAGTCTCGCCGGGAACACTGAAGCTTTCTTT	CASSLAGNTEAFF
NA	NA	TRBV9	TRBJ2-7	TGTGCCAGCAGCTCCCAGGGAGGCCACGAGCAGTACTTC	CASSSQGGHEQYF
TRBD2	few	TRBV18	TRBJ2-3	TGTGCCAGCTCGCGACGGACTAGCGGGGGGGCTGACACGCAGTATTTT	CASSRRTSGGADTQYF